This entry lists 13 T cell receptor beta chains sequenced from one sample in a study of post-analysis software for immune sequencing data. The study's findings and limits: Patients carried roughly five TRBV segments more frequently than controls did, and TRBV5-6, TRBV5-1 and TRBV20-1 were among them.

The antigens for these receptors are not known. The TCR beta cDNA libraries contained unique molecular identifiers. From the PCR reads, TCRdb called clonotypes with MiXCR, one entry per CDR3 protein. Of about 760,000 distinct CDR3 sequences detected, 25% to 30% appear once; the ten largest clones hold roughly 0.57%. Sequencing was done on a sample of blood. These receptor sequences come from a girl aged 10 to 17 with multiple sclerosis.

V gene TRBV4-3 combines with J gene TRBJ1-4; 9 bases align to TRBD1. Germline V CDR1 and CDR2: LGHNA, YSLEER. V dropped 0 bases and J dropped 8; count of bases not matched to a gene: 7. The CDR3 contains 16 residues. The CDR3 is CASSQEWTGEGEKLFF. The CDR3 DNA sequence: TGCGCCAGCAGCCAAGAGTGGACAGGGGAGGGGGAAAAACTGTTTTTT.

This clonotype was recorded a few times. The chain combines TRBV20-1 with TRBJ2-5; TRBD2 aligns across 15 bases. V lost 4 bases, J lost 3 bases, and 6 bases stayed unmatched. CDR3 length equals 16 residues. CDR1 DFQATT and CDR2 SNEGSKA come from the germline V gene (reference sequence). The CDR3 protein is CSATGTSGGTEETQYF. Here the CDR3 DNA reads TGCAGTGCTACTGGGACTAGCGGGGGGACGGAAGAGACCCAGTACTTC.

This rearrangement joins TRBV4-2 to TRBJ2-1, with 7 bases lining up with TRBD2. This CDR3 has 16 amino acids. J lost 0 bases, V lost 4 bases, and 6 bases had no gene match. Germline lookup yields CDR1 LGHNA and CDR2 YNFKEQ. The CDR3 spells CASSLFGGSSYNEQFF. The CDR3 DNA reads as TGTGCCAGCAGCCTCTTCGGGGGGAGCTCCTACAATGAGCAGTTCTTC.

The genes are TRBV6-5 and TRBJ1-2; D is ambiguous. Trimming removed 0 bases from V and 1 base from J, with 6 bases in between. The CDR3 sequence is 14 residues long. CDR1 MNHEY and CDR2 SVGAGI come from the germline V gene. CDR3 nucleotides: TGTGCCAGCAGTTACTCGCGGCTTAACTATGGCTACACCTTC. This encodes CASSYSRLNYGYTF.

V usage is TRBV5-1 and J usage is TRBJ1-2; D gene unclear. Trimming stripped 0 bases from V and 7 bases from J, with 13 bases between. The germline CDR1 and CDR2 sequences are SGHRS and YFSETQ. The CDR3 length is 14 residues. The CDR3 coding sequence is TGCGCCAGCAGCTTGGCCCGACCGACGCGTGGCTACACCTTC. It yields the protein CASSLARPTRGYTF.

The CDR3 DNA reads as TGTGCCAGCAGCCAGGGCAGGGGGATCCACGAGCAGTACTTC. It yields the protein CASSQGRGIHEQYF. The chain recombines TRBV3-1 with TRBJ2-4; 7 bases line up with TRBD1. With the DNA end fitting TRBJ2-7 better, the J assignment may be wrong. CDR1 is LGHDT and CDR2 is YNNKEL in the germline V gene (reference sequence). The CDR3 length is 14 residues.

The chain couples TRBV20-1 to TRBJ1-6, with D unresolved. CDR1 and CDR2 from the germline V gene are DFQATT and SNEGSKA (reference sequence). The CDR3 is made up of 17 amino acids. With 0 bases removed from V and 0 bases from J, the gap between germline ends came to 12 bases. The CDR3 protein is CSARDYSLSSYNSPLHF. In nucleotides, the CDR3 is TGCAGTGCTAGAGACTACAGCCTGAGCTCCTATAATTCACCCCTCCACTTT.

The V gene is TRBV12-3 or TRBV12-4, the J gene TRBJ2-2; 8 positions match TRBD1. The CDR3 has 18 amino acids. With V trimmed by 5 bases and J by 10 bases, 21 bases remained unmatched. In nucleotides, the CDR3 is TGTGCCAGCAGTCGGACTGCATCAAATATACCGGGACAGGAGGAGCTGTTTTTT. This codes for CASSRTASNIPGQEELFF.

This chain links TRBV20-1 with TRBJ2-3, with TRBD1 identical over 7 bases. The CDR3 has 13 residues. Germline values: CDR1 DFQATT, CDR2 SNEGSKA (reference sequence). J lost 0 bases, V lost 6 bases, and 3 bases had no gene match. CDR3 region: CSARTGSTDTQYF. The CDR3 coding sequence is TGCAGTGCCAGGACAGGCAGCACAGATACGCAGTATTTT.

There are a few counts of this clonotype. The J gene is TRBJ2-7, the V gene TRBV2, with TRBD2 as a possible D gene (7 bases). This CDR3 spans 16 amino acids. The V and J ends lost 3 bases and 3 bases respectively, with 18 bases between them. The germline gives CDR1 SNHLY, CDR2 FYNNEI. This CDR3 is CASSDLGRGRGYEQYF. CDR3 DNA sequence: TGTGCCAGCAGTGATTTAGGGAGGGGCAGGGGCTACGAGCAGTACTTC.

This clonotype came up a few times. V and J are TRBV11-2 and TRBJ2-5; D gene ambiguous. The CDR3 sequence is 15 residues long. V was shortened by 4 bases and J by 5 bases, with 17 bases between the two germline ends. Germline values: CDR1 SGHAT, CDR2 FQNNGV. The CDR3 coding sequence is TGTGCCAGCAGCTCAGTCAACCCCTCCGGGGAGACCCAGTACTTC. The encoded protein is CASSSVNPSGETQYF.

The chain has TRBV20-1 and TRBJ1-1; 8 positions agree with TRBD1. The CDR3 runs to 15 residues. Trimming at V came to 1 base and at J to 5 bases, leaving 9 bases not matched to a gene. Germline CDR1 DFQATT, CDR2 SNEGSKA (reference sequence). The CDR3 loop reads CSARALQGASTEAFF. Here the CDR3 DNA reads TGCAGTGCTAGAGCCCTGCAGGGGGCGAGTACTGAAGCTTTCTTT.

This clonotype was picked up many times. The rearrangement links TRBV2 to TRBJ2-1, with D hard to call. The CDR3 runs to 15 residues. CDR1 is SNHLY, CDR2 FYNNEI, per germline. V dropped 2 bases and J dropped 0 bases, with 8 bases sitting between them. The CDR3 region is CASSELPGSYNEQFF. The CDR3 nucleotides are TGTGCCAGCAGTGAACTACCTGGCTCCTACAATGAGCAGTTCTTC.